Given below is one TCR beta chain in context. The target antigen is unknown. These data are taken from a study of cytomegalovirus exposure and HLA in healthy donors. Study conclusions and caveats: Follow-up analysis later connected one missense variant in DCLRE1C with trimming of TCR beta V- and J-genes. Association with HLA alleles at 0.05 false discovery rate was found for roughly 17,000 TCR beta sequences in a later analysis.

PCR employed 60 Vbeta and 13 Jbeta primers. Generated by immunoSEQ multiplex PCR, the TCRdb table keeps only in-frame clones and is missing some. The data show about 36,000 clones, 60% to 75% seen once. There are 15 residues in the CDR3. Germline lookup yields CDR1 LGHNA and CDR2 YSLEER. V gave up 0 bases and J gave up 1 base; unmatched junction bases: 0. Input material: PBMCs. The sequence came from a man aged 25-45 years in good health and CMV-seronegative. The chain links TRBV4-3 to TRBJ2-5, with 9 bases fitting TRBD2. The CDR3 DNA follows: TGCGCCAGCAGCCAAGAGCGGGGGGGCCAAGAGACCCAGTACTTC. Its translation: CASSQERGGQETQYF.